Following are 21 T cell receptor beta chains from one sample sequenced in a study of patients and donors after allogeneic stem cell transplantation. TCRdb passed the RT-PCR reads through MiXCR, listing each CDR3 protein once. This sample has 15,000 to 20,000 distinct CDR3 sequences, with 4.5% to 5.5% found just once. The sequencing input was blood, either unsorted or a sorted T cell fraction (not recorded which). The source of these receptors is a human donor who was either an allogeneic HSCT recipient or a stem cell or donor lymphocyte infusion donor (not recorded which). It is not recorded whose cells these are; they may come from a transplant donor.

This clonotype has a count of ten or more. The CDR3 DNA sequence: TGTGCCAGCAACCAGGGACAGGTCTCCACCGGGGAGCTGTTTTTT. Its translation is CASNQGQVSTGELFF. This chain connects TRBV27 to TRBJ2-2; 8 positions match TRBD1. CDR3 length: 15 amino acids. CDR1 and CDR2 from the germline V gene are MNHEY and SMNVEV (reference sequence). Losses at the gene ends were 7 bases for V and 4 bases for J; bases not matched to a gene: 8.

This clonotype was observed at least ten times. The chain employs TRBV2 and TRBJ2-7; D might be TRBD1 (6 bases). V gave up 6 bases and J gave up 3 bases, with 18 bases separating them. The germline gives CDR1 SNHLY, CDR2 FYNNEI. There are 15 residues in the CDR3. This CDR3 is CASSQKTGQNYEQYF. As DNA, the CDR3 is TGTGCCAGCAGCCAGAAAACCGGACAGAACTACGAGCAGTACTTC.

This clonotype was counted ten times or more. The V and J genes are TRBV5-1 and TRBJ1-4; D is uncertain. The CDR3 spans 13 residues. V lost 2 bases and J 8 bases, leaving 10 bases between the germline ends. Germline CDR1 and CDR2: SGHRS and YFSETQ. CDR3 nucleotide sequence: TGCGCCAGCAGCTTTTCGGGTCCAGAAAAACTGTTTTTT. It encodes CASSFSGPEKLFF.

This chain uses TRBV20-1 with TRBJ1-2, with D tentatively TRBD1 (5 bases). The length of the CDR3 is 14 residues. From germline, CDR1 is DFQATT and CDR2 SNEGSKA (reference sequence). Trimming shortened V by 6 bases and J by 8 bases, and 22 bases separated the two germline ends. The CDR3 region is CSAPEGNRVGGYTF. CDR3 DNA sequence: TGCAGTGCGCCAGAGGGGAATAGGGTAGGAGGCTACACCTTC.

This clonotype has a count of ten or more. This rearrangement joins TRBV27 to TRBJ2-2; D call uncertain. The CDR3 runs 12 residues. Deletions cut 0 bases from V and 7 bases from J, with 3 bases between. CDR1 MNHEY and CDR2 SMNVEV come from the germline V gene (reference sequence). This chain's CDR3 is CASSLSNGELFF. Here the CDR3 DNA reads TGTGCCAGCAGTTTATCGAACGGGGAGCTGTTTTTT.

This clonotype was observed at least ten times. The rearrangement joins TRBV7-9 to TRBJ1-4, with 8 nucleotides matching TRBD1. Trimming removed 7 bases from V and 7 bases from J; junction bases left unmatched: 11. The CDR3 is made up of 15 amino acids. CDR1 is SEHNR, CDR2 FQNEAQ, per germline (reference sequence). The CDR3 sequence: CASTDRSGGPEKLFF. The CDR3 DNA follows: TGTGCCAGCACCGATAGGTCAGGGGGCCCTGAAAAACTGTTTTTT.

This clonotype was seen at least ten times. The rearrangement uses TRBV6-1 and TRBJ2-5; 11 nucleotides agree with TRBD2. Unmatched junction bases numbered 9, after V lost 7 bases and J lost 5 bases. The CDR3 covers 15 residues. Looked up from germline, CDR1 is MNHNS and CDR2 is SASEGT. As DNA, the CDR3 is TGTGCCAGCACCTTCATAGCGGGGGGGCGTGAGACCCAGTACTTC. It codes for CASTFIAGGRETQYF.

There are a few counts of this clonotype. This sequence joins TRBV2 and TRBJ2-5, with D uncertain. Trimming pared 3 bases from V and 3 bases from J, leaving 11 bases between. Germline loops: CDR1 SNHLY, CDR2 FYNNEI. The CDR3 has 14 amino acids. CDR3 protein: CASSEAPLKETQYF. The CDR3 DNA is TGTGCCAGCAGTGAGGCGCCTCTAAAAGAGACCCAGTACTTC.

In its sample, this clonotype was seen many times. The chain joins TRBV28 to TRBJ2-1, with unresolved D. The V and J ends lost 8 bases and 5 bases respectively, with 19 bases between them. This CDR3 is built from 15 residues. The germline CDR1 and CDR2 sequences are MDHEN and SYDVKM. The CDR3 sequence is CASGPQAYGHNEQFF. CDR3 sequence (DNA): TGTGCCAGCGGCCCTCAGGCGTACGGGCACAATGAGCAGTTCTTC.

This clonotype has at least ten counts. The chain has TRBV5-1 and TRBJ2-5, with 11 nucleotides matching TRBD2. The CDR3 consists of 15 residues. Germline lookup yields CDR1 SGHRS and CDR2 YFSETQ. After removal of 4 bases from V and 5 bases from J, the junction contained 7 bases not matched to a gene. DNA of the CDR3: TGCGCCAGCAGCACACTAGCGGGAGAGGGGGAGACCCAGTACTTC. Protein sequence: CASSTLAGEGETQYF.

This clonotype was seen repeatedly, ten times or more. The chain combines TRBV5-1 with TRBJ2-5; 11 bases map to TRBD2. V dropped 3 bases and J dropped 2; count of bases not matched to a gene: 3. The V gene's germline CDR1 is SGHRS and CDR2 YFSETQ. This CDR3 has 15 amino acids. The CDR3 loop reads CASSSRTSGQETQYF. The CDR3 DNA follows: TGCGCCAGCAGCTCAAGGACTAGCGGGCAAGAGACCCAGTACTTC.

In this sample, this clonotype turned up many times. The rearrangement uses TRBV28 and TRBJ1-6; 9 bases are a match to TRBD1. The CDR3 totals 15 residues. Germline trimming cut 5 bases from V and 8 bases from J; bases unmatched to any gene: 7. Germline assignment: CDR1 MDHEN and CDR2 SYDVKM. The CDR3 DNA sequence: TGTGCCAGCAGTCCCCGGACAGGGGAGCATTCACCCCTCCACTTT. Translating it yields CASSPRTGEHSPLHF.

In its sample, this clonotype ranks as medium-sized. The CDR3 loop is CASSFGKNTGELFF. The CDR3 coding sequence is TGTGCCAGCAGCTTCGGCAAGAACACCGGGGAGCTGTTTTTT. The V gene is TRBV13, the J gene TRBJ2-2; D gene ambiguous. The germline gives CDR1 PRHDT, CDR2 FYEKMQ (reference sequence). Trimming took 3 bases from V and 1 from J, leaving 6 bases between them. The CDR3 has 14 residues.

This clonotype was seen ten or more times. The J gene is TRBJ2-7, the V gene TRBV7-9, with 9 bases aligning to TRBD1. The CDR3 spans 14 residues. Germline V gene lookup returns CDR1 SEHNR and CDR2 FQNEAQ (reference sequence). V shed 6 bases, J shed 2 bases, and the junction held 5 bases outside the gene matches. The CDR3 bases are TGTGCCAGCAGTCTCGACAGGGGGACCTACGAGCAGTACTTC. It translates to CASSLDRGTYEQYF.

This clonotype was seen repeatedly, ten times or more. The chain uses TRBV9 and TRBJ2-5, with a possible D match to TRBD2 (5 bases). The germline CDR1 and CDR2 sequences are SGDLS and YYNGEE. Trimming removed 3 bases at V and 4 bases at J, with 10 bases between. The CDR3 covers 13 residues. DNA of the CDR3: TGTGCCAGCAGCGCAGACTATACAGAGACCCAGTACTTC. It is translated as CASSADYTETQYF.

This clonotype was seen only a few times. This chain's CDR3 is CASSQGGIQETQYF. The CDR3 DNA sequence: TGTGCCAGCAGCCAGGGTGGGATCCAAGAGACCCAGTACTTC. V and J are TRBV5-6 and TRBJ2-5, with TRBD1 as a possible D gene (5 bases). Germline V CDR1 and CDR2: SGHDT, YYEEEE. The ends were cut back, 4 bases at V and 1 base at J, with 11 bases in the middle. The length of the CDR3 is 14 residues.

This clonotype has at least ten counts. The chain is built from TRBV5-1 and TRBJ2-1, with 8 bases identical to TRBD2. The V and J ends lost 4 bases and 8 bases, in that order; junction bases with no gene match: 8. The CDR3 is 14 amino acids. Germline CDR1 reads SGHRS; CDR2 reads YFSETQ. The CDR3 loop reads CASSTGLAHDEQFF. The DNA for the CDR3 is TGCGCCAGCAGCACCGGACTAGCCCACGATGAGCAGTTCTTC.

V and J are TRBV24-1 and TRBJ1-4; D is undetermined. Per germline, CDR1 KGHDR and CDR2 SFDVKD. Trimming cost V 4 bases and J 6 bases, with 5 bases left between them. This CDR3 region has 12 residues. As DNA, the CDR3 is TGTGCCACCAGTGACCCGCATGAAAAACTGTTTTTT. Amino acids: CATSDPHEKLFF.

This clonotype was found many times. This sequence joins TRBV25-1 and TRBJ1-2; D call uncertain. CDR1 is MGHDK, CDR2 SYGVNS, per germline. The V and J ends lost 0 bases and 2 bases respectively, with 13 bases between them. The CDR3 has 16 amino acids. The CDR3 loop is CASSEYGTAENYGYTF. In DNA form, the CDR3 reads TGTGCCAGCAGTGAATATGGTACAGCCGAGAACTATGGCTACACCTTC.

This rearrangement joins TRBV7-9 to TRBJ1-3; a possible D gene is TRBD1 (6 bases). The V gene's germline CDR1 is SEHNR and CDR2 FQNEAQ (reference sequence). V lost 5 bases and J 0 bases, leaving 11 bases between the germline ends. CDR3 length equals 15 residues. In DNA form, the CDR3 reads TGTGCCAGCAGCGCCGGACAGTCCTCTGGAAACACCATATATTTT. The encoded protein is CASSAGQSSGNTIYF.

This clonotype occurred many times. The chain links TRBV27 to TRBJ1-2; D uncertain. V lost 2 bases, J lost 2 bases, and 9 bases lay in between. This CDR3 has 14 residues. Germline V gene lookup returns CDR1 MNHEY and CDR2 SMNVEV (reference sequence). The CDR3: CASSLTYQNYGYTF. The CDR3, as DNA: TGTGCCAGCAGTTTAACCTACCAAAACTATGGCTACACCTTC.